The present T cell receptor (beta chain) was sequenced within a study of T cell repertoires in cytomegalovirus infection. At the level of the study: Recently described HLA-C-restricted plus well-studied HLA-B-restricted CMV epitopes were used. Signatures in public TCR beta sequences pointed to both CMV infection and matching HLA type. Study-level points and caveats: HLA-C-restricted CMV-specific TCR beta clonotypes prevailed in the ex vivo response. Frequencies of public TCR beta families were cumulated, and this identified carriers of CMV plus the relevant HLA.

TCRdb reprocessed the reads with MiXCR, giving one entry per CDR3 protein. The sample contains 200,000 or so distinct CDR3 sequences, about 38% of which appear only once. This CDR3 is built from 14 residues. From germline, CDR1 is LGHDT and CDR2 YNNKEL (reference sequence). Trimming left V 4 bases short and J 0 bases short, with 4 bases between. On this clonotype itself: Its matching antigen is unknown.

Material: CD8+ T cells from cultured PBMCs, obtained from culture after CMV antigen stimulation. The source is a human donor in good health (CMV status not recorded). Some clones in this sample may be carry-over from other donors' samples. The rearrangement links TRBV3-1 to TRBJ2-6, with no clear D. CDR3 sequence (DNA): TGTGCCAGCAGCCCCGGCTCTGGGGCCAACGTCCTGACTTTC. It translates to CASSPGSGANVLTF.